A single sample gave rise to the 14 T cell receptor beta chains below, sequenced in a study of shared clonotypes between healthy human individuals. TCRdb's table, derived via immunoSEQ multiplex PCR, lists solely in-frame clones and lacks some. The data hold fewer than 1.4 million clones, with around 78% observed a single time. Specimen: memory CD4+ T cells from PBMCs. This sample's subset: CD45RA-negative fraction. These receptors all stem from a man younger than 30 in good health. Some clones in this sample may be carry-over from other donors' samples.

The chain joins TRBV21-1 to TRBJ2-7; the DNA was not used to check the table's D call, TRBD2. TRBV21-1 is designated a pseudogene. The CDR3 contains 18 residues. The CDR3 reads CASSVKGGLLAGVYEQYF. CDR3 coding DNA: TGTGCCAGCAGCGTAAAAGGCGGTTTGCTAGCGGGCGTCTACGAGCAGTACTTC.

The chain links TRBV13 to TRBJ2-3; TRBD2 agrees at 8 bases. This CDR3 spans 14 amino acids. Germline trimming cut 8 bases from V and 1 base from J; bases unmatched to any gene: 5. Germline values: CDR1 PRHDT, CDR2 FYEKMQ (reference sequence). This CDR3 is CASLKAGGTDTQYF. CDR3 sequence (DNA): TGTGCCAGCCTAAAAGCGGGGGGCACAGATACGCAGTATTTT. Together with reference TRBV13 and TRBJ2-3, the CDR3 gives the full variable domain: AAGVIQSPRHLIKEKRETATLKCYPIPRHDTVYWYQQGPGQDPQFLISFYEKMQSDKGSIPDRFSAQQFSDYHSELNMSSLELGDSALYFCASLKAGGTDTQYFGPGTRLTVL.

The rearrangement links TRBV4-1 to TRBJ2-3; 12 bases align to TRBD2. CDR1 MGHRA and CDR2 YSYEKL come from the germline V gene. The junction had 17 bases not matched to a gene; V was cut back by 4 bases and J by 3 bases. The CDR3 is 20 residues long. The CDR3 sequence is CASSRQAVRRTSGKTDTQYF. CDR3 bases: TGCGCCAGCAGCCGACAAGCGGTACGGAGGACTAGCGGGAAGACAGATACGCAGTATTTT.

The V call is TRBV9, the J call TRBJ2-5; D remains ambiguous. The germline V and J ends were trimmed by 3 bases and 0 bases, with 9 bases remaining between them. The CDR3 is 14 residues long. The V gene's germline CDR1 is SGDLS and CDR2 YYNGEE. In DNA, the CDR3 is TGTGCCAGCAGCGGAACTACTTACCAAGAGACCCAGTACTTC. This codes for CASSGTTYQETQYF.

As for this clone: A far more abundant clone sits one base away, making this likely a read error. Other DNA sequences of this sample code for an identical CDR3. The CDR3 here is CASSFTEDTEAFF. The CDR3 DNA reads TGTGCCAGCAGCTTTACAGAGGACACTGAAGCTTTCTTT. The chain combines TRBV7-9 with TRBJ1-1; D is undetermined. CDR3 length equals 13 residues. Germline values: CDR1 SEHNR, CDR2 FQNEAQ (reference sequence). Deletions cut 3 bases from V and 3 bases from J, with 8 bases between.

For the CDR3, the DNA is TGTGCCAGCAGTTCCACAGCTACCCTATGGATCGGCTACACCTTC. Its translation: CASSSTATLWIGYTF. The chain uses TRBV28 and TRBJ1-2; D uncertain. The germline gives CDR1 MDHEN, CDR2 SYDVKM. The ends were cut back, 4 bases at V and 8 bases at J, with 20 bases in the middle. This CDR3 is built from 15 residues.

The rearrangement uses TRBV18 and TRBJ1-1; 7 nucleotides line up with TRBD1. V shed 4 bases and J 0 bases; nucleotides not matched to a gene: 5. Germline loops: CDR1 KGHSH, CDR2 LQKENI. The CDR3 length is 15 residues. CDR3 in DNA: TGTGCCAGCTCACGAAGGGACAGCATGAACACTGAAGCTTTCTTT. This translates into CASSRRDSMNTEAFF.

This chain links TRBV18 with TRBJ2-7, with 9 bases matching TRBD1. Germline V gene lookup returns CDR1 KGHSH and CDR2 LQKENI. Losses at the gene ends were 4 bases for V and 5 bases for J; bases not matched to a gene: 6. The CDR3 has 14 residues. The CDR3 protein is CASSQQGARDEQYF. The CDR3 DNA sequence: TGTGCCAGCTCACAACAGGGGGCTCGGGACGAGCAGTACTTC.

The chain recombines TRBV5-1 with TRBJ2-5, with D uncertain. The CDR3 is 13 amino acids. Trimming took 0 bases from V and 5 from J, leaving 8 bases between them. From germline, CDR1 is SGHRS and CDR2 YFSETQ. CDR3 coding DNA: TGCGCCAGCAGCTTGGGGTTTCAGGAGACCCAGTACTTC. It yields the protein CASSLGFQETQYF.

The CDR3 DNA is TGCGCCAGCAGCCAAAGGGGGGCGAGGGACGAGCAGTACTTC. Translated, it gives CASSQRGARDEQYF. This rearrangement joins TRBV5-1 to TRBJ2-7, with D perhaps assigned TRBD1 or TRBD2 (6 bases each). The CDR3 has 14 residues. Trimming stripped 4 bases from V and 5 bases from J, with 16 bases between. In germline, CDR1 is SGHRS, CDR2 YFSETQ.

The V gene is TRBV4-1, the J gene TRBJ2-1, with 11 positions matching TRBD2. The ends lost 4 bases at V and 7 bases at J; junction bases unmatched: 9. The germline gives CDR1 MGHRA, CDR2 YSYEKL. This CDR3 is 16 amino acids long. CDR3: CASSPTSGRLRNEQFF. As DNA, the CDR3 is TGCGCCAGCAGCCCCACTAGCGGGAGATTAAGGAATGAGCAGTTCTTC.

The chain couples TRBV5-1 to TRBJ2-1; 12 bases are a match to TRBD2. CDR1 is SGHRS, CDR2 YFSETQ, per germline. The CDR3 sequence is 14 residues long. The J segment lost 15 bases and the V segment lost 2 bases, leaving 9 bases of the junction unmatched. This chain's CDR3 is CASSLTSGGNQPFF. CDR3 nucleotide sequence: TGCGCCAGCAGCTTAACTAGCGGGGGGAACCAGCCGTTCTTC.

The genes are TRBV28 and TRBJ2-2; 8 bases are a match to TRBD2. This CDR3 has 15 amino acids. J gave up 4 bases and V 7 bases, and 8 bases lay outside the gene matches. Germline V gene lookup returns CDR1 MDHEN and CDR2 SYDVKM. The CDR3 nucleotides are TGTGCCAGCACCTCGAGCGGGAGAGGCACCGGGGAGCTGTTTTTT. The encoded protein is CASTSSGRGTGELFF.

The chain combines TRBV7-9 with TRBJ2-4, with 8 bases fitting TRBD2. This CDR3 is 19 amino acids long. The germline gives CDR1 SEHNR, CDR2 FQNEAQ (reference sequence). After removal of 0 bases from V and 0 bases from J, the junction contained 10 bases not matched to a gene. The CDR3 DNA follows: TGTGCCAGCAGCTTAGCCTTCGGATCTAGCGGGCTAGCCAAAAACATTCAGTACTTC. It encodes CASSLAFGSSGLAKNIQYF.